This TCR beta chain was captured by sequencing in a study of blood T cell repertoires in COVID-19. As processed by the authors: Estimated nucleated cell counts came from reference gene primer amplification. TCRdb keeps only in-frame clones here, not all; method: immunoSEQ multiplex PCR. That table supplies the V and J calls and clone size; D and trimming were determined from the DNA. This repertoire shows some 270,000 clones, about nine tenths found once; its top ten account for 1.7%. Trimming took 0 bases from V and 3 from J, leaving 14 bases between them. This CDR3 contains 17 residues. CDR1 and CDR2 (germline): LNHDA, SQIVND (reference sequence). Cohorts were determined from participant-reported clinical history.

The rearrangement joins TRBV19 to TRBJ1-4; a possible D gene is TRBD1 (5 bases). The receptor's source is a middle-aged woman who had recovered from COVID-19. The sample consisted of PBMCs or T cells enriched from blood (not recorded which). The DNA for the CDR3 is TGTGCCAGTAGTATAGATCTGAGCGGGGCATCTAATGAAAAACTGTTTTTT. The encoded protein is CASSIDLSGASNEKLFF.